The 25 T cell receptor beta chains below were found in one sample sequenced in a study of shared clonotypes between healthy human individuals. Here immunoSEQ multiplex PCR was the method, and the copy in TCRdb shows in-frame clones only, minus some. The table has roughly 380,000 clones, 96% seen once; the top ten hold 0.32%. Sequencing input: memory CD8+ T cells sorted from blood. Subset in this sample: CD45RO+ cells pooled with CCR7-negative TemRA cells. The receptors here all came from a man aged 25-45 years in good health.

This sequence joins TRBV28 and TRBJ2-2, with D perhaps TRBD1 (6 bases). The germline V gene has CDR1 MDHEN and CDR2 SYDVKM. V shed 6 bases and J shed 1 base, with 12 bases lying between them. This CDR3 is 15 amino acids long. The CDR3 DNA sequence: TGTGCCAGCAGCCTCCTACAGGGGAACACCGGGGAGCTGTTTTTT. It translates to CASSLLQGNTGELFF.

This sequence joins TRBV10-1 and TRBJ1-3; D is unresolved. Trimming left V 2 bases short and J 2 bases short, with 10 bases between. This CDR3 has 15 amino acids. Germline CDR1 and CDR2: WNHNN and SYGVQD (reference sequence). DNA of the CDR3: TGCGCCAGCAGTGAGGGCAGTACCACTGGAAACACCATATATTTT. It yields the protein CASSEGSTTGNTIYF.

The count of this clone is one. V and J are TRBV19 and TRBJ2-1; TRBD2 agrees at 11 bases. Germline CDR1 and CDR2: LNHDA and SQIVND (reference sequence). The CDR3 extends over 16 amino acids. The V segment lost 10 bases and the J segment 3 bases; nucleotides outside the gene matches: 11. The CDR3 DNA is TGTGCCACCACGAGCGCGGGGACTAGCGGCTACAATGAGCAGTTCTTC. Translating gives CATTSAGTSGYNEQFF.

CDR3 DNA: TGCGCCAGCAGCCCGGACGGGAGCTCCTACAATGAGCAGTTCTTC. Residues: CASSPDGSSYNEQFF. The chain joins TRBV4-1 to TRBJ2-1, with a weak D call TRBD2 (6 bases). The V end lost 4 bases, the J end lost 0 bases, and 10 bases lay between the germline ends. This CDR3 has 15 residues. From germline, CDR1 is MGHRA and CDR2 YSYEKL.

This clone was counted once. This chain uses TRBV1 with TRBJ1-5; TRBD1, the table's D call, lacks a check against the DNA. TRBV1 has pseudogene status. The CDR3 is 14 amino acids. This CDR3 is CTSSQETVHRPQHF. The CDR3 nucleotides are TGCACCAGCAGCCAAGAAACGGTCCACAGGCCCCAGCATTTT.

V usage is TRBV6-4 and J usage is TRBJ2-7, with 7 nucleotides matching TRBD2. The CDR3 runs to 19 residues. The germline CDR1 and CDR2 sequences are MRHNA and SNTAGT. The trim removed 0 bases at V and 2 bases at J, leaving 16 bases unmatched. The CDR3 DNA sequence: TGTGCCAGCAGTGACTCGACGGGAGGAGGTTTAAGGGACCCCTACGAGCAGTACTTC. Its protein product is CASSDSTGGGLRDPYEQYF.

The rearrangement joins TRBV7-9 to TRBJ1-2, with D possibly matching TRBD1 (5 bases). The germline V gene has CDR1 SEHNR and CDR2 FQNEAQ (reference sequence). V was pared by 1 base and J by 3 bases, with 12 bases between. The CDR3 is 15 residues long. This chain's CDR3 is CASSLGQIPDYGYTF. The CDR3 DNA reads TGTGCCAGCAGCTTAGGACAGATTCCAGACTATGGCTACACCTTC.

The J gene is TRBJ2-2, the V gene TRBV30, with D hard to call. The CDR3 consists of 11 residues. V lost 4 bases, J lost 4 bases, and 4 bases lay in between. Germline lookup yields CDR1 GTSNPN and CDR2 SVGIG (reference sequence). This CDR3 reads CAWIGTGELFF. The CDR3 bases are TGTGCCTGGATTGGCACCGGGGAGCTGTTTTTT.

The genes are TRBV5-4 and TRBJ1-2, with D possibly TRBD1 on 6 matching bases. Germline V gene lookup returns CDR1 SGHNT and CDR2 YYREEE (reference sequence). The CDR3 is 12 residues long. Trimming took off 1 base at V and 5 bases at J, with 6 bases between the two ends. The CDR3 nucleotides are TGTGCCAGCAGCTTGACAGGGTATGGCTACACCTTC. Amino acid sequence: CASSLTGYGYTF.

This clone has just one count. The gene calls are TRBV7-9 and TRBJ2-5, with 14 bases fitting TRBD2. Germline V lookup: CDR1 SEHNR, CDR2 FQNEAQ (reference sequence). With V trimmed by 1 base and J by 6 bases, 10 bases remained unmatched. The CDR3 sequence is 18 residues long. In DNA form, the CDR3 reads TGTGCCAGCAGCTTAGGATCGGGGGGACTAGCGGGAGTAAAGACCCAGTACTTC. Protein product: CASSLGSGGLAGVKTQYF.

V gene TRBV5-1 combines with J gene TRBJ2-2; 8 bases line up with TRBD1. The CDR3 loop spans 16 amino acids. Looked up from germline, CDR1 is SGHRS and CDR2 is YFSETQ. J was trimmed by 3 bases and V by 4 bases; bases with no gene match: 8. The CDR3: CASSGIRGRDTGELFF. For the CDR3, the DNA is TGCGCCAGCAGCGGAATCAGGGGGCGCGACACCGGGGAGCTGTTTTTT. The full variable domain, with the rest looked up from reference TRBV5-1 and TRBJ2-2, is KAGVTQTPRYLIKTRGQQVTLSCSPISGHRSVSWYQQTPGQGLQFLFEYFSETQRNKGNFPGRFSGRQFSNSRSEMNVSTLELGDSALYLCASSGIRGRDTGELFFGEGSRLTVL.

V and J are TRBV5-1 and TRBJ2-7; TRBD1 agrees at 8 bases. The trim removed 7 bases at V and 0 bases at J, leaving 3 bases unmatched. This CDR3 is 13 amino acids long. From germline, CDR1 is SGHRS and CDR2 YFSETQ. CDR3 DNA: TGCGCCAGCGGACAGGGTCCCTCCTACGAGCAGTACTTC. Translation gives CASGQGPSYEQYF.

The CDR3 DNA reads as TGTGCCAGCAGCTTGTTTTCGGGAAGTCAGTTCTTC. Protein sequence: CASSLFSGSQFF. The J gene is TRBJ2-1, the V gene TRBV5-6; D is possibly TRBD2 (5 bases). The CDR3 runs to 12 residues. Trimming took 1 base from V and 13 from J, leaving 12 bases between them. Germline loops: CDR1 SGHDT, CDR2 YYEEEE.

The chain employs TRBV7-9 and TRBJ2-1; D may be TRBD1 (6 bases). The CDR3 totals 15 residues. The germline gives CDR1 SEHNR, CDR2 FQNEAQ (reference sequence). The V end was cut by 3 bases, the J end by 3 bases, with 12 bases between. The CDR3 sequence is CASSFRDILYNEQFF. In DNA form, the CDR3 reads TGTGCCAGCAGCTTCCGGGACATCCTCTACAATGAGCAGTTCTTC.

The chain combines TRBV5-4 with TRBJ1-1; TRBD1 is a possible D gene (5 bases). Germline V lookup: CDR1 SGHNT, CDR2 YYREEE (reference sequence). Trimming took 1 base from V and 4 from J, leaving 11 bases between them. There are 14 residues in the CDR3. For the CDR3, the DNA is TGTGCCAGCAGCTTGAATTGGCAGGGCACTGAAGCTTTCTTT. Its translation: CASSLNWQGTEAFF.

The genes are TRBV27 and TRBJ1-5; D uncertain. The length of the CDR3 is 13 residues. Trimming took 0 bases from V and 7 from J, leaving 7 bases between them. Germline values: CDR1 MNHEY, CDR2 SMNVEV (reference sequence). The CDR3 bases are TGTGCCAGCAGTTTATCGATTGGGCAGCCCCAGCATTTT. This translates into CASSLSIGQPQHF.

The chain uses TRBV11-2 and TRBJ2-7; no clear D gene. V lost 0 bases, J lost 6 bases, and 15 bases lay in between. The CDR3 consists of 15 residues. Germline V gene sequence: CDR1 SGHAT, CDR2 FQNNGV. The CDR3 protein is CASSLDAPIRAEQYF. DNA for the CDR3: TGTGCCAGCAGCTTAGATGCCCCGATTCGGGCCGAGCAGTACTTC. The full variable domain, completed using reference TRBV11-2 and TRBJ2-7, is EAGVAQSPRYKIIEKRQSVAFWCNPISGHATLYWYQQILGQGPKLLIQFQNNGVVDDSQLPKDRFSAERLKGVDSTLKIQPAKLEDSAVYLCASSLDAPIRAEQYFGPGTRLTVT.

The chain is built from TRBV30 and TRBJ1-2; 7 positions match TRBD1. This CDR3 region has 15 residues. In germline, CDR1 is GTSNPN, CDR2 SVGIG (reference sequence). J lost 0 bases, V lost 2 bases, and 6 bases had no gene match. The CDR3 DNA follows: TGTGCCTGGAGTCTGTTAGGGACAGCTAACTATGGCTACACCTTC. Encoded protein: CAWSLLGTANYGYTF. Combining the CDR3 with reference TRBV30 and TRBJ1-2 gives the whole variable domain SQTIHQWPATLVQPVGSPLSLECTVEGTSNPNLYWYRQAAGRGLQLLFYSVGIGQISSEVPQNLSASRPQDRQFILSSKKLLLSDSGFYLCAWSLLGTANYGYTFGSGTRLTVV.

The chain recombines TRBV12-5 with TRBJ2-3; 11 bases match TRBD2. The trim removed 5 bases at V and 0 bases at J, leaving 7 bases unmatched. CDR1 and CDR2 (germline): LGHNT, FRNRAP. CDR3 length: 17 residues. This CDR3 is CASGPGTSGRSTDTQYF. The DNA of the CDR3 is TGTGCTAGTGGTCCAGGGACTAGCGGAAGAAGCACAGATACGCAGTATTTT. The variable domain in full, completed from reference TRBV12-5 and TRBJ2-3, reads DARVTQTPRHKVTEMGQEVTMRCQPILGHNTVFWYRQTMMQGLELLAYFRNRAPLDDSGMPKDRFSAEMPDATLATLKIQPSEPRDSAVYFCASGPGTSGRSTDTQYFGPGTRLTVL.

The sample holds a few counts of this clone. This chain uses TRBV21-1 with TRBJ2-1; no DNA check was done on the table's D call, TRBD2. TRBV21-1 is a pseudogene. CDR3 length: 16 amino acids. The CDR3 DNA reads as TGTGCCAGCAGCAGCCTAGCGGGGGGGCCGGGTCATGAGCAGTTCTTC. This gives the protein CASSSLAGGPGHEQFF.

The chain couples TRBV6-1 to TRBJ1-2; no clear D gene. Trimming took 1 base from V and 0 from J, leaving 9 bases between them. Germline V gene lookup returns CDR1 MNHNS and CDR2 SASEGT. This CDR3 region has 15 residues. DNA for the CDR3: TGTGCCAGCAGTGAAGGCCGGGGAGCTAACTATGGCTACACCTTC. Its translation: CASSEGRGANYGYTF.

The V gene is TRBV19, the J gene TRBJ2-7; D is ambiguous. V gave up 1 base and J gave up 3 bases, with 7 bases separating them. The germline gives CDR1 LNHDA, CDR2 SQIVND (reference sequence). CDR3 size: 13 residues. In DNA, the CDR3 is TGTGCCAGTAGTATAGCAGACAACTACGAGCAGTACTTC. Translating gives CASSIADNYEQYF.

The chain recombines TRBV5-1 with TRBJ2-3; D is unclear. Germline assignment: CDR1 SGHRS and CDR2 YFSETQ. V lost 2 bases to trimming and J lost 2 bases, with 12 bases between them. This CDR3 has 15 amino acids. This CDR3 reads CASSFGVSYTDTQYF. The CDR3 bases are TGCGCCAGCAGCTTTGGCGTGAGCTACACAGATACGCAGTATTTT.

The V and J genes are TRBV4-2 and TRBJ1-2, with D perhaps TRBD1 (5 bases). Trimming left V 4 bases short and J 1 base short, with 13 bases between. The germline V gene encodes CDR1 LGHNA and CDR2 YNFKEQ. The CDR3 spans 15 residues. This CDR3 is CASSPPRTSNYGYTF. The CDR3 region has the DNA TGTGCCAGCAGCCCCCCACGGACAAGTAACTATGGCTACACCTTC.

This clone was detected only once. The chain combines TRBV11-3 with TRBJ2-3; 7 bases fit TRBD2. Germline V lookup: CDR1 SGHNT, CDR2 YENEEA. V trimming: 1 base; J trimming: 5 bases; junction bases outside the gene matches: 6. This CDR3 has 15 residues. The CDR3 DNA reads TGTGCCAGCAGCTTAGCGGGAGGACTTGGAGATACGCAGTATTTT. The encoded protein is CASSLAGGLGDTQYF.